The present TCR beta chain was sequenced within a study of chemoradiotherapy in HPV16-positive cancers. Findings and limits, study-wide: HPV-specific T cells were functionally defined from only a couple of HPV16-positive patients.

Concerning this clone itself: The antigen is not known.

The CDR3 extends over 11 amino acids. Trimming pared 0 bases from V and 7 bases from J, leaving 2 bases between. The germline gives CDR1 SGHRS, CDR2 YFSETQ. Repeated repertoire sampling spanned the course of chemoradiotherapy. The table came from immunoSEQ multiplex PCR; TCRdb's copy has only in-frame clones and leaves some out. The sample has 8,000 to 10,000 clones, about 90% seen once; the top ten hold roughly an eighth. The gene calls are TRBV5-1 and TRBJ2-1; D gene uncertain. Sequencing used blood, obtained from a patient who underwent chemoradiotherapy. The clonotype was recovered from a human donor with HPV-associated anogenital cancer. This CDR3 is CASSLGNEQFF. The CDR3 nucleotides are TGCGCCAGCAGCTTGGGGAATGAGCAGTTCTTC.